A single sample is the source of the 15 T cell receptor beta chains below, sequenced in a study of blood T cell repertoires in COVID-19. Using immunoSEQ multiplex PCR, the repertoire was profiled, and TCRdb retains in-frame clones only, with some absent. The profile shows about 220,000 clones, more than 70% of them singletons. Material for sequencing was peripheral blood. The source of these receptors is a woman of 80 years or more with acute or convalescent COVID-19.

The chain employs TRBV19 and TRBJ1-1; no reliable D call. V was pared by 6 bases and J by 3 bases, with 14 bases between. Germline CDR1 and CDR2: LNHDA and SQIVND (reference sequence). This CDR3 has 14 amino acids. The CDR3 reads CASSPVTEDTEAFF. The CDR3 coding sequence is TGTGCCAGTAGCCCCGTAACGGAGGACACTGAAGCTTTCTTT.

The chain uses TRBV5-1 and TRBJ2-3, with TRBD1 identical over 7 bases. V gave up 4 bases and J gave up 5 bases; unmatched junction bases: 10. The CDR3 has 15 amino acids. Germline assignment: CDR1 SGHRS and CDR2 YFSETQ. This CDR3 reads CASSLEDRYKDTQYF. CDR3 DNA sequence: TGCGCCAGCAGCCTAGAGGACAGGTACAAAGATACGCAGTATTTT.

The chain uses TRBV7-2 and TRBJ2-2; D possibly corresponds to TRBD2 (6 bases). The CDR3 is 16 residues long. The V gene's germline CDR1 is SGHTA and CDR2 FQGNSA. The V and J ends lost 1 base and 3 bases respectively, with 12 bases between them. The CDR3, as DNA: TGTGCCAGCAGCTTAGGAATCCAGCGGGACACCGGGGAGCTGTTTTTT. Protein: CASSLGIQRDTGELFF.

The chain links TRBV5-5 to TRBJ1-2, with 7 bases matching TRBD1. This CDR3 has 13 amino acids. Germline loops: CDR1 SGHKS, CDR2 YYEKEE (reference sequence). The V segment lost 5 bases and the J segment 2 bases; nucleotides outside the gene matches: 3. The CDR3 spells CASRLTGNYGYTF. CDR3 in DNA: TGTGCCAGCAGACTGACAGGGAACTATGGCTACACCTTC. The whole variable domain, filled in from reference TRBV5-5 and TRBJ1-2, reads DAGVTQSPTHLIKTRGQQVTLRCSPISGHKSVSWYQQVLGQGPQFIFQYYEKEERGRGNFPDRFSARQFPNYSSELNVNALLLGDSALYLCASRLTGNYGYTFGSGTRLTVV.

V gene TRBV4-1 combines with J gene TRBJ1-1; perhaps TRBD1 as D (6 bases). This CDR3 has 15 amino acids. Looked up from germline, CDR1 is MGHRA and CDR2 is YSYEKL. V was cut by 4 bases and J by 0 bases, with 12 bases left in between. In DNA, the CDR3 is TGCGCCAGCAGCCCTACCGGGACACTGAACACTGAAGCTTTCTTT. Translated: CASSPTGTLNTEAFF.

The V gene is TRBV27, the J gene TRBJ2-3; D is possibly TRBD2 (6 bases). This CDR3 is 14 amino acids long. CDR1 is MNHEY and CDR2 is SMNVEV in the germline V gene (reference sequence). Trimming stripped 6 bases from V and 4 bases from J, with 14 bases between. CDR3 bases: TGTGCCAGCAGCCGCCTAGCGTCCCCAGATACGCAGTATTTT. Protein product: CASSRLASPDTQYF.

This chain connects TRBV9 to TRBJ1-1; the D is unclear. Germline values: CDR1 SGDLS, CDR2 YYNGEE. The CDR3 spans 14 residues. Trimming pared 0 bases from V and 2 bases from J, leaving 8 bases between. The CDR3 DNA follows: TGTGCCAGCAGCGTAGCTTGGGCCAACACTGAAGCTTTCTTT. This encodes CASSVAWANTEAFF.

CDR3 protein: CASSTTGTRINEQFF. CDR3 sequence (DNA): TGCGCCAGCAGCACCACCGGGACTAGGATCAATGAGCAGTTCTTC. The V call is TRBV5-1, the J call TRBJ2-1, with TRBD2 matching 8 bases. The CDR3 contains 15 residues. V was pared by 4 bases and J by 6 bases, with 9 bases of the junction left unmatched. Germline loops: CDR1 SGHRS, CDR2 YFSETQ.

The count of this clone is one. The chain carries TRBV19 and TRBJ1-2; TRBD1 is a possible D gene (6 bases). The CDR3 length is 14 residues. Germline V gene data show CDR1 as LNHDA and CDR2 as SQIVND (reference sequence). V was pared by 7 bases and J by 4 bases, with 16 bases between. CDR3 residues: CASNYGQSVYGYTF. CDR3 sequence (DNA): TGTGCCAGTAATTACGGACAGAGCGTCTATGGCTACACCTTC.

The V and J genes are TRBV27 and TRBJ1-2; 7 bases fit TRBD1. Trimming cost V 6 bases and J 7 bases; bases outside gene matches: 5. Germline V CDR1 and CDR2: MNHEY, SMNVEV (reference sequence). The CDR3 sequence is 12 residues long. CDR3 loop: CASRRGQAGYTF. The CDR3 nucleotides read TGTGCCAGCAGAAGGGGGCAAGCTGGCTACACCTTC.

This sequence joins TRBV18 and TRBJ1-1; D may be TRBD1 (5 bases). V dropped 3 bases and J dropped 1 base, with 12 bases sitting between them. CDR1 is KGHSH and CDR2 is LQKENI in the germline V gene. This CDR3 comprises 15 residues. The CDR3: CASSPEGQTNTEAFF. CDR3 DNA sequence: TGTGCCAGCTCACCGGAGGGGCAAACGAACACTGAAGCTTTCTTT.

The chain links TRBV4-2 to TRBJ1-5; TRBD1 might be the D (5 bases). Between the trimmed V and J ends, which lost 4 bases and 0 bases, there was a span of 13 bases. The CDR3 loop spans 16 amino acids. Germline CDR1 reads LGHNA; CDR2 reads YNFKEQ. For the CDR3, the DNA is TGTGCCAGCAGCCGGCAGGGCCCCACTAGCAATCAGCCCCAGCATTTT. Translated, it gives CASSRQGPTSNQPQHF.

The rearrangement uses TRBV10-3 and TRBJ1-1; TRBD1 might be the D (5 bases). From germline, CDR1 is ENHRY and CDR2 SYGVKD. V was pared by 2 bases and J by 0 bases, with 10 bases between. The CDR3 loop spans 15 amino acids. The CDR3 bases are TGTGCCATCAGTGAGGGTCGGGGGTTGAACACTGAAGCTTTCTTT. Amino acids: CAISEGRGLNTEAFF.

This clone was counted a few times. The V and J genes are TRBV7-2 and TRBJ1-1; 8 bases match TRBD1. The V gene end was trimmed by 3 bases and the J gene end by 5 bases; junction bases not matched to a gene: 2. From germline, CDR1 is SGHTA and CDR2 FQGNSA. The CDR3 sequence is 13 residues long. CDR3 nucleotide sequence: TGTGCCAGCAGCTTGTACAGGGGGACTGAAGCTTTCTTT. It translates to CASSLYRGTEAFF. The whole variable domain, remainder taken from reference TRBV7-2 and TRBJ1-1, is GAGVSQSPSNKVTEKGKDVELRCDPISGHTALYWYRQSLGQGLEFLIYFQGNSAPDKSGLPSDRFSAERTGGSVSTLTIQRTQQEDSAVYLCASSLYRGTEAFFGQGTRLTVV.

The rearrangement uses TRBV27 and TRBJ1-1; possibly TRBD1 for D (6 bases). V dropped 0 bases and J dropped 0 bases, with 8 bases sitting between them. There are 15 residues in the CDR3. Germline values: CDR1 MNHEY, CDR2 SMNVEV (reference sequence). The CDR3 spells CASSLSGALNTEAFF. The CDR3 DNA reads TGTGCCAGCAGTTTATCGGGGGCGTTGAACACTGAAGCTTTCTTT.